The rows below give T cell receptor beta chains drawn from one sample of a study of molecular identifiers for immune sequencing clone quantification. MiXCR, applied by TCRdb to the PCR reads, yields one record per CDR3 protein. In the table there are more than 300,000 distinct CDR3 sequences, about a fifth of which are singletons. Source material: naive CD8+ T cells from blood, with Jurkat cell RNA spiked in. The receptor set was obtained from a human donor in good health. Some libraries in this study had Jurkat cell RNA spiked in. CDR3s include the opening cysteine and the closing phenylalanine or tryptophan. D genes are given only for firm matches. Not all rows give a size; the values are once, few, many and, for expanded clones, a class.

>TRBJ1-1|-|TRBV28|many
CASSSLGGTEAFF
TGTGCCAGCAGTTCCCTAGGAGGGACTGAAGCTTTCTTT
>TRBJ2-7|-|TRBV25-1|many
CASSARYEQYF
TGTGCCAGCAGTGCGAGGTACGAGCAGTACTTC
>TRBJ1-6|-|TRBV7-9|many
CASSLPAVGKSSPLHF
TGTGCCAGCAGCTTACCCGCAGTGGGGAAAAGTTCACCCCTCCACTTT
>TRBJ2-1|TRBD1|TRBV7-2|many
CASSPRDSPYNEQFF
TGTGCCAGCAGCCCCCGGGACAGCCCCTACAATGAGCAGTTCTTC
>TRBJ1-5|TRBD1|TRBV3-1|many
CASSPGTVYSNQPQHF
TGTGCCAGCAGCCCCGGGACAGTTTATAGCAATCAGCCCCAGCATTTT
>TRBJ2-5|-|TRBV2|many
CATLRLEETQYF
TGTGCCACCCTACGTCTGGAAGAGACCCAGTACTTC
>TRBJ2-7|TRBD2|TRBV5-1|many
CASSLSSGGTYEQYF
TGCGCCAGCAGCTTGAGTAGCGGGGGAACCTACGAGCAGTACTTC
>TRBJ2-1|-|TRBV30|many
CAWSSGTSSYNEQFF
TGTGCCTGGAGTAGTGGGACTTCGTCCTACAATGAGCAGTTCTTC
>TRBJ1-1|TRBD1|TRBV6-5|few
CVSTTRQGWTVAFF
TGTGTCAGCACTACACGACAGGGGTGGACTGTAGCTTTCTTT
>TRBJ1-5|-|TRBV12-3/TRBV12-4|many
CASSLAGQIQPQHF
TGTGCCAGCAGTTTAGCGGGGCAGATTCAGCCCCAGCATTTT
>TRBJ1-3|-|TRBV7-2|many
CASSEKRTPSGNTIYF
TGTGCCAGCAGCGAAAAACGGACACCGTCTGGAAACACCATATATTTT
>TRBJ2-6|TRBD2|TRBV6-5|-
CASRDPLAGAYSGANVLTF
TGTGCCAGCAGGGACCCCTTAGCGGGCGCGTACTCTGGGGCCAACGTCCTGACTTTC
>TRBJ2-7|TRBD1|TRBV11-2|-
CASSLRDRGSLSSYEQYF
TGTGCCAGCAGCTTAAGGGACAGGGGCTCGTTGTCGTCCTACGAGCAGTACTTC
>TRBJ2-1|-|TRBV13|many
CASSLRSFDEQFF
TGTGCCAGCAGCTTAAGGTCCTTCGATGAGCAGTTCTTC
>TRBJ1-1|TRBD1|TRBV6-1|many
CASSEAAGGDSEAFF
TGTGCCAGCAGTGAAGCAGCAGGAGGGGACAGTGAAGCTTTCTTT
>TRBJ2-3|-|TRBV25-1|few
CASSGRTADTQYF
TGTGCCAGCAGTGGCAGGACAGCAGATACGCAGTATTTT
>TRBJ2-5|TRBD2|TRBV12-3/TRBV12-4|few
CASSSPGLGQETQYF
TGTGCCAGCAGTTCTCCGGGACTAGGCCAAGAGACCCAGTACTTC
>TRBJ2-7|-|TRBV7-9|few
CASSSDSGPSYEQYF
TGTGCCAGCAGCTCCGATTCGGGGCCCTCCTACGAGCAGTACTTC
>TRBJ2-1|-|TRBV20-1|many
CSGWFAQVHNEQFF
TGCAGTGGTTGGTTCGCGCAGGTCCACAATGAGCAGTTCTTC
>TRBJ2-5|-|TRBV2|few
CASSEPYGRVTQYF
TGTGCCAGCAGTGAACCCTACGGGAGAGTGACCCAGTACTTC
>TRBJ2-7|-|TRBV3-1|many
CASSQGDFTEYYEQYF
TGTGCCAGCAGCCAAGGCGATTTCACAGAATACTACGAGCAGTACTTC
>TRBJ2-7|-|TRBV19|many
CASSWVGGAYEQYF
TGTGCCAGTAGTTGGGTCGGGGGAGCCTACGAGCAGTACTTC
>TRBJ2-3|TRBD2|TRBV5-1|many
CASSVTSGVFTDTQYF
TGCGCCAGCAGCGTAACTAGCGGGGTCTTCACAGATACGCAGTATTTT
>TRBJ2-3|-|TRBV27|-
CASTLSGPSTDTQYF
TGTGCCAGCACCTTATCTGGGCCTAGCACAGATACGCAGTATTTT
>TRBJ2-7|-|TRBV4-3|many
CASTPGAGSYEQYF
TGCGCCAGCACCCCCGGAGCGGGCTCCTACGAGCAGTACTTC
>TRBJ1-1|-|TRBV7-9|many
CASSPRVQSTEAFF
TGTGCCAGCAGCCCCCGGGTCCAGAGCACTGAAGCTTTCTTT
>TRBJ2-1|TRBD2|TRBV6-6|many
CASSYLGPGGAF
TGTGCCAGCAGTTACCTGGGACCCGGGGGGGCCTTC
>TRBJ1-5|-|TRBV6-2/TRBV6-3|many
CASSDGGQPQHF
TGTGCCAGCAGCGACGGGGGGCAGCCCCAGCATTTT